This T cell receptor beta chain was sequenced in a study of T cells in Graves' hyperthyroidism and ophthalmopathy. Patients with uncontrolled infections, other autoimmune diseases, pregnancy or lactation were excluded. The CDR3 runs 13 residues. V lost 5 bases, J lost 3 bases, and 11 bases lay in between. The germline V gene has CDR1 SGHAT and CDR2 FQNNGV. The CDR3 regions of TCR beta were amplified from RNA transcripts. In the first-round RT-PCR of the TCR CDR3, the HTBI primer set was used. TCRdb fed the multiplex PCR reads into MiXCR, producing one record per CDR3 protein. The sample includes approximately 640,000 distinct CDR3 sequences, 45% of them seen just once. This clonotype showed up just a few times.

Sequencing was carried out using peripheral blood or thyroid tissue (not recorded which). The TCR sequence derives from an adult man with Graves' disease, either hyperthyroidism or ophthalmopathy (not recorded which). J is TRBJ2-7 and V is TRBV11-2; D is undetermined. The CDR3 DNA reads as TGTGCCAGCAGCCAGATGGAGCGCTACGAGCAGTACTTC. It is translated as CASSQMERYEQYF.